These 12 T cell receptor beta chains were sequenced from one sample in a study of blood T cell repertoires in COVID-19. The table came from immunoSEQ multiplex PCR; TCRdb's copy has only in-frame clones and leaves some out. Of approximately 90,000 clones listed, approximately 84% were seen once; the top ten hold roughly 6.7%. Material: peripheral blood. All receptors come from a man in his 70s with COVID-19, enrolled during active disease.

The CDR3 reads CASSPHWGSGGPLSYEQYF. The CDR3 nucleotides read TGTGCCAGCAGCCCCCATTGGGGTAGCGGGGGACCCCTCTCCTACGAGCAGTACTTC. The chain joins TRBV7-2 to TRBJ2-7; 9 bases map to TRBD2. The CDR3 has 19 residues. Germline V gene lookup returns CDR1 SGHTA and CDR2 FQGNSA. V trimming: 5 bases; J trimming: 0 bases; junction bases outside the gene matches: 17.

The gene calls are TRBV7-6 and TRBJ1-5; no clear D gene. This CDR3 contains 13 residues. Germline V gene lookup returns CDR1 SGHVS and CDR2 FNYEAQ. Deletions cut 2 bases from V and 4 bases from J, with 6 bases between. The CDR3 region is CASSLRVNQPQHF. CDR3 DNA: TGTGCCAGCAGCTTACGGGTGAATCAGCCCCAGCATTTT.

The chain couples TRBV4-1 to TRBJ2-1; D may be TRBD1 (5 bases). Trimming cost V 3 bases and J 9 bases, with 18 bases left between them. This CDR3 is built from 15 residues. Germline values: CDR1 MGHRA, CDR2 YSYEKL. The CDR3: CASSQPWAGLGEQFF. Here the CDR3 DNA reads TGCGCCAGCAGCCAGCCCTGGGCAGGGTTGGGTGAGCAGTTCTTC.

The chain has TRBV4-3 and TRBJ2-7, with 9 bases aligning to TRBD1. The germline V gene encodes CDR1 LGHNA and CDR2 YSLEER. The CDR3 contains 15 residues. With 4 bases clipped from V and 3 bases from J, the junction kept 7 bases outside the gene matches. The CDR3 loop is CASSREGQGIYEQYF. The CDR3 DNA reads as TGCGCCAGCAGCCGGGAAGGACAGGGGATCTACGAGCAGTACTTC.

Turning to this clone: A much larger clone lies one base from this, so it may be a read error. The chain couples TRBV3-1 (or the pseudogene TRBV3-2) to TRBJ1-6; 7 positions agree with TRBD1. V was clipped by 4 bases and J by 6 bases; unmatched bases: 3. The CDR3 has 14 amino acids. Per germline, CDR1 LGHDT and CDR2 YNNKEL (reference sequence). The CDR3 here is CASSLGQTNSPLHF. CDR3 nucleotides: TGTGCCAGCAGCCTGGGACAGACTAATTCACCCCTCCACTTT.

The chain employs TRBV6-5 and TRBJ1-1; perhaps TRBD1 as D (5 bases). The CDR3 spans 14 residues. V was clipped by 8 bases and J by 4 bases, with 17 bases between them. From germline, CDR1 is MNHEY and CDR2 SVGAGI. The CDR3 reads CASLSLGRSTEAFF. The DNA of the CDR3 is TGTGCCAGCCTTAGTCTGGGGCGAAGCACTGAAGCTTTCTTT.

This clone was seen more than once but under ten times. This rearrangement joins TRBV7-2 to TRBJ1-2; no reliable D call. Trimming removed 2 bases from V and 2 bases from J, with 6 bases in between. The germline CDR1 and CDR2 sequences are SGHTA and FQGNSA. This CDR3 spans 13 amino acids. CDR3 DNA sequence: TGTGCCAGCAGCTTAAATCCAAACTATGGCTACACCTTC. Translating it yields CASSLNPNYGYTF.

V usage is TRBV7-8 and J usage is TRBJ1-1; 8 nucleotides match TRBD1. Germline values: CDR1 SGHVS, CDR2 FQNEAQ. The length of the CDR3 is 15 residues. With 1 base clipped from V and 6 bases from J, the junction kept 7 bases outside the gene matches. CDR3 in amino acids: CASSLGTGGNAEAFF. CDR3 bases: TGTGCCAGCAGCTTAGGTACAGGGGGAAACGCTGAAGCTTTCTTT.

The rearrangement uses TRBV6-5 and TRBJ1-2; D ambiguous. Germline values: CDR1 MNHEY, CDR2 SVGAGI. This CDR3 has 13 residues. Trimming cost V 7 bases and J 8 bases, with 17 bases left between them. CDR3 sequence (DNA): TGTGCCAGCACCATAGACGGGAAAGACGGCTACACCTTC. Its translation is CASTIDGKDGYTF.

For this clone: Additional DNA sequences in this sample encode the identical CDR3. The V call is TRBV9, the J call TRBJ2-3; possible D gene TRBD2, 5 bases. The germline gives CDR1 SGDLS, CDR2 YYNGEE. This CDR3 region has 13 residues. The V gene lost 2 bases and the J gene lost 1 base, with 5 bases spanning the gap. CDR3 bases: TGTGCCAGCAGCGTCGGGGGCACAGATACGCAGTATTTT. It translates to CASSVGGTDTQYF.

The V call is TRBV6-5, the J call TRBJ2-1; 7 nucleotides line up with TRBD1. Germline V gene lookup returns CDR1 MNHEY and CDR2 SVGAGI. This CDR3 comprises 15 residues. Trimming cost V 6 bases and J 6 bases; bases outside gene matches: 11. CDR3 bases: TGTGCCAGCAGGTCCTTGGCGACAGGGTCCAATGAGCAGTTCTTC. Its translation: CASRSLATGSNEQFF.

The chain couples TRBV18 to TRBJ2-7, with 7 nucleotides matching TRBD2. Per germline, CDR1 KGHSH and CDR2 LQKENI. V trimming: 1 base; J trimming: 2 bases; junction bases outside the gene matches: 8. This CDR3 has 16 residues. CDR3 sequence (DNA): TGTGCCAGCTCACCACTTCAGGGCGGGGGAGCCTACGAGCAGTACTTC. Its translation: CASSPLQGGGAYEQYF.